These T cell receptor beta chains were read from a single sample in a study of PD-L1 blockade in urothelial cancer. Method: immunoSEQ multiplex PCR; TCRdb's copy keeps in-frame clones and lacks some. Of 30,000 to 35,000 clones in the sample, roughly 82% were seen once. Specimen: PBMCs, collected around atezolizumab (anti-PD-L1) treatment. All receptors derive from a man aged 60-69 years with urothelial cancer. Each CDR3 is given with its conserved first and last residue. Each record gives: J gene, D gene, clone size, CDR3 length, V gene, CDR3 protein, CDR3 DNA. D genes are given only for firm matches. Clone size is not always given. Where it is, it says once, few, many or a class for expanded clones.

j_call: TRBJ2-2
d_call: TRBD1
clone_size: .
cdr3_length: 17
v_call: TRBV30
cdr3_aa: CAWTYLPATGGTGELFF
cdr3_nt: TGTGCCTGGACTTATCTGCCCGCGACAGGGGGGACCGGGGAGCTGTTTTTT

j_call: TRBJ2-7
d_call: .
clone_size: .
cdr3_length: 13
v_call: TRBV18
cdr3_aa: CASSPAQSGEQYF
cdr3_nt: TGTGCCAGCTCACCAGCTCAGTCGGGCGAGCAGTACTTC

j_call: TRBJ2-3
d_call: TRBD1
clone_size: .
cdr3_length: 15
v_call: TRBV5-1
cdr3_aa: CASSLETGGADTQYF
cdr3_nt: TGCGCCAGCAGCTTGGAGACAGGGGGCGCAGATACGCAGTATTTT

j_call: TRBJ1-4
d_call: .
clone_size: .
cdr3_length: 18
v_call: TRBV10-3
cdr3_aa: CAISVGQGSGATNEKLFF
cdr3_nt: TGTGCCATCAGTGTGGGCCAGGGGAGTGGAGCAACTAATGAAAAACTGTTTTTT

j_call: TRBJ1-1
d_call: .
clone_size: .
cdr3_length: 15
v_call: TRBV9
cdr3_aa: CASSVGPGMNTEAFF
cdr3_nt: TGTGCCAGCAGCGTAGGGCCAGGGATGAACACTGAAGCTTTCTTT

j_call: TRBJ2-1
d_call: .
clone_size: .
cdr3_length: 16
v_call: TRBV11-2
cdr3_aa: CASSFRLSATYNEQFF
cdr3_nt: TGTGCCAGCAGCTTCCGTTTGAGCGCAACCTACAATGAGCAGTTCTTC

j_call: TRBJ2-7
d_call: .
clone_size: .
cdr3_length: 14
v_call: TRBV4-2
cdr3_aa: CASSLLGSTYEQYF
cdr3_nt: TGTGCCAGCAGCTTGTTGGGCAGTACCTACGAGCAGTACTTC

j_call: TRBJ1-2
d_call: .
clone_size: .
cdr3_length: 18
v_call: TRBV19
cdr3_aa: CASRGPEERSLFNYGYTF
cdr3_nt: TGTGCCAGTAGAGGTCCGGAGGAGCGGAGCCTTTTTAACTATGGCTACACCTTC

j_call: TRBJ2-4
d_call: TRBD1
clone_size: .
cdr3_length: 16
v_call: TRBV7-2
cdr3_aa: CASSLSGTGTKNIQYF
cdr3_nt: TGTGCCAGCAGCTTATCTGGGACAGGGACAAAAAACATTCAGTACTTC

j_call: TRBJ2-7
d_call: TRBD1
clone_size: .
cdr3_length: 16
v_call: TRBV6-5
cdr3_aa: CASSSRLTGIAYEQYF
cdr3_nt: TGTGCCAGCAGTTCCAGGCTGACAGGGATTGCCTACGAGCAGTACTTC

j_call: TRBJ1-1
d_call: TRBD1
clone_size: .
cdr3_length: 15
v_call: TRBV5-1
cdr3_aa: CASNRGTGVNTEAFF
cdr3_nt: TGCGCCAGCAACCGGGGGACAGGGGTCAACACTGAAGCTTTCTTT

j_call: TRBJ1-2
d_call: .
clone_size: .
cdr3_length: 14
v_call: TRBV18
cdr3_aa: CASSPQSGGSGYTF
cdr3_nt: TGTGCCAGCTCACCACAGTCCGGCGGTTCCGGCTACACCTTC

j_call: TRBJ2-7
d_call: TRBD1
clone_size: .
cdr3_length: 16
v_call: TRBV5-4
cdr3_aa: CASSSGPGQGSYEQYF
cdr3_nt: TGTGCCAGCAGCTCCGGGCCTGGACAGGGCAGTTACGAGCAGTACTTC

j_call: TRBJ2-1
d_call: .
clone_size: .
cdr3_length: 14
v_call: TRBV7-9
cdr3_aa: CASSDARQYNEQFF
cdr3_nt: TGTGCCAGCAGCGACGCGAGACAGTACAATGAGCAGTTCTTC

j_call: TRBJ1-5
d_call: .
clone_size: .
cdr3_length: 14
v_call: TRBV6-6
cdr3_aa: CASSSRQGYQPQHF
cdr3_nt: TGTGCCAGCAGTTCACGTCAGGGGTATCAGCCCCAGCATTTT

j_call: TRBJ1-4
d_call: .
clone_size: .
cdr3_length: 15
v_call: TRBV7-6
cdr3_aa: CASSFRGGGGEKLFF
cdr3_nt: TGTGCCAGCAGCTTTCGGGGTGGAGGTGGAGAAAAACTGTTTTTT

j_call: TRBJ2-2
d_call: .
clone_size: .
cdr3_length: 16
v_call: TRBV12-5
cdr3_aa: CASGSREQGFLWELFF
cdr3_nt: TGTGCTAGTGGTTCGAGGGAACAGGGATTTCTATGGGAGCTGTTTTTT

j_call: TRBJ2-7
d_call: .
clone_size: .
cdr3_length: 11
v_call: TRBV6-5
cdr3_aa: CASSYGLLQYF
cdr3_nt: TGTGCCAGCAGTTACGGGCTCCTGCAGTACTTC

j_call: TRBJ1-5
d_call: .
clone_size: .
cdr3_length: 15
v_call: TRBV6-1
cdr3_aa: CASSEGGGTGQPQHF
cdr3_nt: TGTGCCAGCAGTGAAGGGGGGGGAACAGGACAGCCCCAGCATTTT

j_call: TRBJ2-7
d_call: TRBD1
clone_size: .
cdr3_length: 15
v_call: TRBV6-6
cdr3_aa: CASSYSRTGFYEQYF
cdr3_nt: TGTGCCAGCAGTTACTCGAGGACAGGGTTTTACGAGCAGTACTTC

j_call: TRBJ1-1
d_call: TRBD1
clone_size: .
cdr3_length: 16
v_call: TRBV5-1
cdr3_aa: CASSLARGYGDTEAFF
cdr3_nt: TGCGCCAGCAGCTTGGCCAGGGGGTACGGGGACACTGAAGCTTTCTTT

j_call: TRBJ2-1
d_call: .
clone_size: .
cdr3_length: 16
v_call: TRBV5-6
cdr3_aa: CASSLEGRGLYNEQFF
cdr3_nt: TGTGCCAGCAGCTTGGAAGGGCGGGGGCTTTACAATGAGCAGTTCTTC

j_call: TRBJ2-7
d_call: .
clone_size: .
cdr3_length: 13
v_call: TRBV6-5
cdr3_aa: CASRESGRYEQYF
cdr3_nt: TGTGCCAGCAGAGAGTCGGGGAGATATGAGCAGTACTTC

j_call: TRBJ1-2
d_call: TRBD1
clone_size: .
cdr3_length: 18
v_call: TRBV2
cdr3_aa: CASSTDRGLIPLNYGYTF
cdr3_nt: TGTGCCAGCAGTACGGACAGGGGATTGATCCCCCTGAACTATGGCTACACCTTC

j_call: TRBJ2-5
d_call: .
clone_size: once
cdr3_length: 12
v_call: TRBV19
cdr3_aa: CASRQEQETQYF
cdr3_nt: TGTGCCAGCAGACAGGAGCAAGAGACCCAGTACTTC

j_call: TRBJ1-3
d_call: .
clone_size: .
cdr3_length: 16
v_call: TRBV5-5
cdr3_aa: CASSLGGHLSGNTIYF
cdr3_nt: TGTGCCAGCAGCTTAGGCGGTCACCTCTCTGGAAACACCATATATTTT

j_call: TRBJ1-5
d_call: .
clone_size: .
cdr3_length: 15
v_call: TRBV30
cdr3_aa: CAWSVTGIVHQPQHF
cdr3_nt: TGTGCCTGGAGTGTAACAGGGATCGTTCATCAGCCCCAGCATTTT

j_call: TRBJ2-5
d_call: .
clone_size: few
cdr3_length: 14
v_call: TRBV6-1
cdr3_aa: CASSSGTHQETQYF
cdr3_nt: TGTGCCAGCAGTTCCGGGACTCATCAAGAGACCCAGTACTTC

j_call: TRBJ1-2
d_call: .
clone_size: .
cdr3_length: 14
v_call: TRBV30
cdr3_aa: CAWSVGGFNYGYTF
cdr3_nt: TGTGCCTGGAGTGTAGGAGGCTTTAACTATGGCTACACCTTC

j_call: TRBJ2-5
d_call: .
clone_size: .
cdr3_length: 11
v_call: TRBV6-6
cdr3_aa: CASSYTGSQYF
cdr3_nt: TGTGCCAGCAGTTACACAGGTTCACAGTACTTC

j_call: TRBJ1-2
d_call: TRBD1
clone_size: once
cdr3_length: 15
v_call: TRBV5-1
cdr3_aa: CASSLAPGQLYGYTF
cdr3_nt: TGCGCCAGCAGCTTGGCACCGGGACAGCTCTATGGCTACACCTTC

j_call: TRBJ2-3
d_call: .
clone_size: .
cdr3_length: 14
v_call: TRBV19
cdr3_aa: CASSRAPNTDTQYF
cdr3_nt: TGTGCCAGTAGTAGGGCCCCCAACACAGATACGCAGTATTTT

j_call: TRBJ2-1
d_call: TRBD2
clone_size: .
cdr3_length: 19
v_call: TRBV15
cdr3_aa: CATSRDRGLAGGLGNEQFF
cdr3_nt: TGTGCCACCAGCAGAGATCGGGGGTTGGCGGGGGGGCTTGGAAATGAGCAGTTCTTC

j_call: TRBJ2-7
d_call: .
clone_size: .
cdr3_length: 13
v_call: TRBV30
cdr3_aa: CAWSGIGSYEQYF
cdr3_nt: TGTGCCTGGAGTGGGATCGGGTCCTACGAGCAGTACTTC

j_call: TRBJ1-3
d_call: TRBD1
clone_size: .
cdr3_length: 16
v_call: TRBV2
cdr3_aa: CASSKGQGRIGNTIYF
cdr3_nt: TGTGCCAGCAGTAAGGGACAGGGACGGATTGGAAACACCATATATTTT

j_call: TRBJ2-7
d_call: TRBD1
clone_size: .
cdr3_length: 14
v_call: TRBV5-1
cdr3_aa: CASSPRQGDYEQYF
cdr3_nt: TGCGCCAGCAGCCCCCGACAGGGCGACTACGAGCAGTACTTC

j_call: TRBJ2-5
d_call: TRBD1
clone_size: .
cdr3_length: 13
v_call: TRBV19
cdr3_aa: CASSLNRGETQYF
cdr3_nt: TGTGCCAGTAGTTTAAACAGGGGAGAGACCCAGTACTTC

j_call: TRBJ2-5
d_call: .
clone_size: .
cdr3_length: 13
v_call: TRBV15
cdr3_aa: CATSSGGEETQYF
cdr3_nt: TGTGCCACCAGTTCAGGTGGGGAGGAGACCCAGTACTTC

j_call: TRBJ1-2
d_call: .
clone_size: few
cdr3_length: 14
v_call: TRBV7-2
cdr3_aa: CASSLSTYKYGYTF
cdr3_nt: TGTGCCAGCAGTCTCTCAACGTACAAGTATGGCTACACCTTC

j_call: TRBJ2-7
d_call: .
clone_size: .
cdr3_length: 14
v_call: TRBV5-4
cdr3_aa: CASSNQDRPYEQYF
cdr3_nt: TGTGCCAGCAGCAACCAGGACAGACCCTACGAGCAGTACTTC

j_call: TRBJ2-1
d_call: .
clone_size: .
cdr3_length: 11
v_call: TRBV5-4
cdr3_aa: CASSYDNTQFF
cdr3_nt: TGTGCCAGCAGCTACGACAACACCCAGTTCTTC

j_call: TRBJ2-1
d_call: .
clone_size: .
cdr3_length: 14
v_call: TRBV29-1
cdr3_aa: CSVIAGSSYNEQFF
cdr3_nt: TGCAGCGTTATTGCGGGGAGCTCCTACAATGAGCAGTTCTTC

j_call: TRBJ2-5
d_call: TRBD1
clone_size: .
cdr3_length: 16
v_call: TRBV7-9
cdr3_aa: CASSLDGQGRLKTQYF
cdr3_nt: TGTGCCAGCAGCTTAGATGGACAGGGGAGGCTGAAGACCCAGTACTTC

j_call: TRBJ1-6
d_call: .
clone_size: .
cdr3_length: 13
v_call: TRBV5-1
cdr3_aa: CASSLEGEVPLHF
cdr3_nt: TGCGCCAGCAGCTTGGAAGGGGAGGTACCCCTCCACTTT

j_call: TRBJ1-5
d_call: .
clone_size: .
cdr3_length: 14
v_call: TRBV6-5
cdr3_aa: CASREAISNQPQHF
cdr3_nt: TGTGCCAGCAGGGAGGCTATTAGCAATCAGCCCCAGCATTTT

j_call: TRBJ2-2
d_call: TRBD2
clone_size: .
cdr3_length: 16
v_call: TRBV4-2
cdr3_aa: CASSLGSGMNTGELFF
cdr3_nt: TGTGCCAGCAGCCTCGGTAGCGGGATGAACACCGGGGAGCTGTTTTTT

j_call: TRBJ2-7
d_call: .
clone_size: .
cdr3_length: 16
v_call: TRBV30
cdr3_aa: CAWSVEQGYRSDEQYF
cdr3_nt: TGTGCCTGGAGTGTAGAGCAGGGTTATAGAAGCGACGAGCAGTACTTC

j_call: TRBJ1-5
d_call: .
clone_size: .
cdr3_length: 14
v_call: TRBV19
cdr3_aa: CASRGTLSNQPQHF
cdr3_nt: TGTGCCAGTAGGGGGACTCTTAGCAATCAGCCCCAGCATTTT

j_call: TRBJ1-1
d_call: TRBD1
clone_size: once
cdr3_length: 15
v_call: TRBV5-1
cdr3_aa: CASSPRTGGYTEAFF
cdr3_nt: TGCGCCAGCAGCCCAAGGACAGGGGGTTACACTGAAGCTTTCTTT

j_call: TRBJ1-4
d_call: .
clone_size: .
cdr3_length: 14
v_call: TRBV5-8
cdr3_aa: CASSLTGLGEKLFF
cdr3_nt: TGTGCCAGCAGCTTGACAGGGCTAGGGGAAAAACTGTTTTTT

j_call: TRBJ1-1
d_call: .
clone_size: .
cdr3_length: 15
v_call: TRBV11-2
cdr3_aa: CASSSAEGRYTEAFF
cdr3_nt: TGTGCCAGCAGCTCCGCGGAGGGTCGGTACACTGAAGCTTTCTTT

j_call: TRBJ1-1
d_call: .
clone_size: .
cdr3_length: 15
v_call: TRBV10-3
cdr3_aa: CAITSLGAGDTEAFF
cdr3_nt: TGTGCCATCACATCACTTGGGGCAGGAGACACTGAAGCTTTCTTT

j_call: TRBJ2-3
d_call: TRBD2
clone_size: .
cdr3_length: 17
v_call: TRBV9
cdr3_aa: CASSVFLAGRHTDTQYF
cdr3_nt: TGTGCCAGCAGCGTCTTTTTAGCGGGGAGACACACAGATACGCAGTATTTT

j_call: TRBJ2-2
d_call: TRBD1
clone_size: .
cdr3_length: 15
v_call: TRBV19
cdr3_aa: CASTLGDRGPGELFF
cdr3_nt: TGTGCCAGTACCCTTGGGGACAGGGGCCCCGGGGAGCTGTTTTTT

j_call: TRBJ1-1
d_call: .
clone_size: .
cdr3_length: 16
v_call: TRBV6-1
cdr3_aa: CASSETGVEESTEAFF
cdr3_nt: TGTGCCAGCAGTGAAACGGGGGTGGAGGAGTCCACTGAAGCTTTCTTT

j_call: TRBJ2-5
d_call: TRBD2
clone_size: .
cdr3_length: 17
v_call: TRBV5-4
cdr3_aa: CASSLGLAGTMGGNEYF
cdr3_nt: TGTGCCAGCAGCTTGGGTCTAGCGGGGACAATGGGGGGTAACGAGTACTTC